This T cell receptor (beta chain) stems from a study of cytomegalovirus exposure and HLA in healthy donors. Study-level information: Roughly 80 million unique TCRs from HLA-typed donors made up an early data release.

The records omit this donor's CMV serostatus. As for this clone: Its specificity is not known.

The germline V gene has CDR1 SGHDN and CDR2 FVKESK. Trimming stripped 2 bases from V and 12 bases from J, with 12 bases between. The CDR3 covers 12 residues. Researchers ran the PCR with 60 Vbeta and 13 Jbeta primers. Repertoires were generated with immunoSEQ multiplex PCR, while TCRdb's copy carries only in-frame clones and drops some. The sample holds over 85,000 clones, about 60% seen once. Study-level results: Presence/absence results assume similar sequencing depth per donor, which may not hold. Analyzed later, association rates of TCRs varied across HLA loci, with DRB1 most and HLA-C fewest.

The sample consisted of PBMCs. This receptor was identified in a human donor in good health. The V and J genes are TRBV14 and TRBJ2-3; D call uncertain. CDR3: CASSQNSFVQYF. Here the CDR3 DNA reads TGTGCCAGCAGCCAAAACAGTTTCGTTCAGTATTTT.